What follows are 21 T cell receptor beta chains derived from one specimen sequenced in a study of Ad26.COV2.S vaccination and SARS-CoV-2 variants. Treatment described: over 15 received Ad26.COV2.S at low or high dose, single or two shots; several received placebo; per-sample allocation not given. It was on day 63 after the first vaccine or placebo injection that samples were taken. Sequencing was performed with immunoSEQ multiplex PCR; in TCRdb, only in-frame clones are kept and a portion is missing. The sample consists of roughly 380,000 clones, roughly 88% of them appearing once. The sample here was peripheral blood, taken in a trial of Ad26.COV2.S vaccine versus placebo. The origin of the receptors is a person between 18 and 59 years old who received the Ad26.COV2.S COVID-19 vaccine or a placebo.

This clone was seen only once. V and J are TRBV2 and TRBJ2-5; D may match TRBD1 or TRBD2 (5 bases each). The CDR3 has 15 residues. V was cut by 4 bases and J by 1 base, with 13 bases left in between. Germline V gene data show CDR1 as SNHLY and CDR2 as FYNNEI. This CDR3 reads CASSAPGTTQETQYF. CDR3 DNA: TGTGCCAGCAGTGCACCCGGGACGACCCAAGAGACCCAGTACTTC. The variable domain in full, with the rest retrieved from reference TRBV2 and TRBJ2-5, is EPEVTQTPSHQVTQMGQEVILRCVPISNHLYFYWYRQILGQKVEFLVSFYNNEISEKSEIFDDQFSVERPDGSNFTLKIRSTKLEDSAMYFCASSAPGTTQETQYFGPGTRLLVL.

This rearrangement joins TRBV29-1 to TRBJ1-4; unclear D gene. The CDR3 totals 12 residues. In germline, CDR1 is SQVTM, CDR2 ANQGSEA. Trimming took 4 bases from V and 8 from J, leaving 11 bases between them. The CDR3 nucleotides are TGCAGCGTTGGCATTGTGAACGAAAAACTGTTTTTT. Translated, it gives CSVGIVNEKLFF.

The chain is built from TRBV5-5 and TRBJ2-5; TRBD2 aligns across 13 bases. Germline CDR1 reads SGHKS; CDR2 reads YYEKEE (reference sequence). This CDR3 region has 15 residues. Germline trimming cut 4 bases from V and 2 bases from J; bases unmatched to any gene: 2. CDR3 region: CASSRTSGGQETQYF. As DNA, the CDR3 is TGTGCCAGCAGCCGGACTAGCGGGGGACAAGAGACCCAGTACTTC. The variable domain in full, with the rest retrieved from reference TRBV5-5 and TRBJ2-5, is DAGVTQSPTHLIKTRGQQVTLRCSPISGHKSVSWYQQVLGQGPQFIFQYYEKEERGRGNFPDRFSARQFPNYSSELNVNALLLGDSALYLCASSRTSGGQETQYFGPGTRLLVL.

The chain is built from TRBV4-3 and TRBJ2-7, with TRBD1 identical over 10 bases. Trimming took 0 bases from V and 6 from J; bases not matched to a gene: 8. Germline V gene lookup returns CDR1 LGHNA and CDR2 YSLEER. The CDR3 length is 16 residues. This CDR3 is CASSQDNWGTGAEQYF. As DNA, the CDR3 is TGCGCCAGCAGCCAAGATAATTGGGGGACAGGGGCCGAGCAGTACTTC.

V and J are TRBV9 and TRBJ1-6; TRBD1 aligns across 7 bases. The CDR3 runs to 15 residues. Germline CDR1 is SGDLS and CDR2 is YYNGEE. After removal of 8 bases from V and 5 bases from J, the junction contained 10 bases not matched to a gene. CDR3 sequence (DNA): TGTGCCAGTAGATTAGGGCAGGGGGATAATTCACCCCTCCACTTT. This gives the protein CASRLGQGDNSPLHF.

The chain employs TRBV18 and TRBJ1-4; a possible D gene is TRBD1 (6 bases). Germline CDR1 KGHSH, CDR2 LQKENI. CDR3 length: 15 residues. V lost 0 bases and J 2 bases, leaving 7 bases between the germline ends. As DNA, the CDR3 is TGTGCCAGCTCACCACCAGGGGGGACTAATGAAAAACTGTTTTTT. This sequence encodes CASSPPGGTNEKLFF. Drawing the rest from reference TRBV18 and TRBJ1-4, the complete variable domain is NAGVMQNPRHLVRRRGQEARLRCSPMKGHSHVYWYRQLPEEGLKFMVYLQKENIIDESGMPKERFSAEFPKEGPSILRIQQVVRGDSAAYFCASSPPGGTNEKLFFGSGTQLSVL.

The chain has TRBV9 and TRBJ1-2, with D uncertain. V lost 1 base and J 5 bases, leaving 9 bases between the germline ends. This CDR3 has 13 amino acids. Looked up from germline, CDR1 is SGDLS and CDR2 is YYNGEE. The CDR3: CASSVSSGYGYTF. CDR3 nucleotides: TGTGCCAGCAGCGTATCTAGTGGTTATGGCTACACCTTC.

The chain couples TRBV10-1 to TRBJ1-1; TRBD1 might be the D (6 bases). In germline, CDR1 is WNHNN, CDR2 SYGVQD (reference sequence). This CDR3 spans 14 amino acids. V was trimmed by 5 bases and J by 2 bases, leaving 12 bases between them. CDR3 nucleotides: TGCGCCAGCAGTTCGGGACAAACAAACACTGAAGCTTTCTTT. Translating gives CASSSGQTNTEAFF.

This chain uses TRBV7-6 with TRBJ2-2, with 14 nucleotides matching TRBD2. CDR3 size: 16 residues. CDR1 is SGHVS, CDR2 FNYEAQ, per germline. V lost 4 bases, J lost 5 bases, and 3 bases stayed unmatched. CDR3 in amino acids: CASSWRTSGGTGELFF. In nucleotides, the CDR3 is TGTGCCAGCAGCTGGAGGACTAGCGGGGGGACCGGGGAGCTGTTTTTT.

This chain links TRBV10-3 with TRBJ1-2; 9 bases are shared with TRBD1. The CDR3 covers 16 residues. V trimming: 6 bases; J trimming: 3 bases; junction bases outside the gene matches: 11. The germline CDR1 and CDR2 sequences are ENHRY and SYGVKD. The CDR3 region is CAISEFWTGVDYGYTF. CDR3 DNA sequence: TGTGCCATCAGCGAATTCTGGACAGGGGTCGACTATGGCTACACCTTC.

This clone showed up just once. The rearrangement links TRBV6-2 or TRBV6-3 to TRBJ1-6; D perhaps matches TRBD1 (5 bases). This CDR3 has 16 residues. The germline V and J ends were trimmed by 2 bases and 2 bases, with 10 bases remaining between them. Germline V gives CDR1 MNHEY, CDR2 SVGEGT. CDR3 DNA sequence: TGTGCCAGCAGTTACGGGGGATTCGCCTATAATTCACCCCTCCACTTT. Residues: CASSYGGFAYNSPLHF.

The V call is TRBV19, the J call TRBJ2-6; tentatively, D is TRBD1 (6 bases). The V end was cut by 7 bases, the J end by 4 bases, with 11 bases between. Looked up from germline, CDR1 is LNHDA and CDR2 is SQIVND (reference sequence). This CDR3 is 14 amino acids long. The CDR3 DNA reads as TGTGCCAGTAATCAGGGGACAGGGGCCAACGTCCTGACTTTC. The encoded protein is CASNQGTGANVLTF.

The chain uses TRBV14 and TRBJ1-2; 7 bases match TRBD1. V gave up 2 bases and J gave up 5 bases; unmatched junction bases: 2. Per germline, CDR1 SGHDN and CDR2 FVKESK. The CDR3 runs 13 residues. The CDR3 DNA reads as TGTGCCAGCAGCCAAACGACAGGGTATGGCTACACCTTC. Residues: CASSQTTGYGYTF.

The CDR3 DNA sequence: TGTGCCAGTAGTTGGGACACTACGGGGGATACGCAGTATTTT. Translated: CASSWDTTGDTQYF. J is TRBJ2-3 and V is TRBV19; D is perhaps TRBD1 (6 bases). The CDR3 spans 14 residues. The germline V gene has CDR1 LNHDA and CDR2 SQIVND (reference sequence). The V and J ends lost 5 bases and 6 bases respectively, with 15 bases between them.

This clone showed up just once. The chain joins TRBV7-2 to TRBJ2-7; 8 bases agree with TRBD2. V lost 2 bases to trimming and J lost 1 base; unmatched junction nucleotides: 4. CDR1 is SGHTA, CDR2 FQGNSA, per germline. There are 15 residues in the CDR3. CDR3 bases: TGTGCCAGCAGCTTATTAGCGGGGTTATCCTACGAGCAGTACTTC. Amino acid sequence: CASSLLAGLSYEQYF.

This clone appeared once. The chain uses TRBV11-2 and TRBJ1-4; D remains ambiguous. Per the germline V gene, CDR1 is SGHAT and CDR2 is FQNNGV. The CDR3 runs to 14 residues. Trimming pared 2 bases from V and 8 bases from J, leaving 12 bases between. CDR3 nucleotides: TGTGCCAGCAGCTTAACCGGGAATAAGGAAAAACTGTTTTTT. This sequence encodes CASSLTGNKEKLFF.

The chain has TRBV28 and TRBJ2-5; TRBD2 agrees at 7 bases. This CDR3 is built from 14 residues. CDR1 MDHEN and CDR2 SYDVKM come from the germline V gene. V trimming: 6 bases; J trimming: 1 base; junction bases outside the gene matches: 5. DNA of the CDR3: TGTGCCAGCAGCAGAGCGGGGCCCCAAGAGACCCAGTACTTC. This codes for CASSRAGPQETQYF.

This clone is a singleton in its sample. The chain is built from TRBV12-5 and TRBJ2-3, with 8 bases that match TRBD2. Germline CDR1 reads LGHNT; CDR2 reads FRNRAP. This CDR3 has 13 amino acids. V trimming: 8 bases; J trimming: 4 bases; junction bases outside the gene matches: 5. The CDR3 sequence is CASKRGGADTQYF. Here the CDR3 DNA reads TGTGCTAGTAAACGGGGGGGCGCAGATACGCAGTATTTT.

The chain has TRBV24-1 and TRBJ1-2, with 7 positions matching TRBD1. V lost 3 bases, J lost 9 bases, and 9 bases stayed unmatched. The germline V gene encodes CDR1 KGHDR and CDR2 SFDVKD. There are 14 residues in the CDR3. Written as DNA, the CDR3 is TGTGCCACCAGTGATGTCCGGGACAGCGCCCGCTACACCTTC. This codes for CATSDVRDSARYTF.

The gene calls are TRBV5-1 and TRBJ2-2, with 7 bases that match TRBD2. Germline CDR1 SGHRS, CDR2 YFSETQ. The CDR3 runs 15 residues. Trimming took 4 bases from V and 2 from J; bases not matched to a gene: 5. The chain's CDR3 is CASSGEGPNTGELFF. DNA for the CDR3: TGCGCCAGCAGCGGGGAGGGCCCAAACACCGGGGAGCTGTTTTTT. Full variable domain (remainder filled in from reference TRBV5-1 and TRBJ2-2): KAGVTQTPRYLIKTRGQQVTLSCSPISGHRSVSWYQQTPGQGLQFLFEYFSETQRNKGNFPGRFSGRQFSNSRSEMNVSTLELGDSALYLCASSGEGPNTGELFFGEGSRLTVL.

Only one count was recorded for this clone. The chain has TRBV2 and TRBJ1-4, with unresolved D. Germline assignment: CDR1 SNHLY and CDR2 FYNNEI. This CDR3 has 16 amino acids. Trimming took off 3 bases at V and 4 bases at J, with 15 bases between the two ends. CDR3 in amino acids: CASSDSSTVLNEKLFF. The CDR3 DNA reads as TGTGCCAGCAGTGATTCGTCGACGGTCCTTAATGAAAAACTGTTTTTT.